The 15 T cell receptor beta chains reported below all come from one sample, sequenced in a study of T cell responses to AZD1222 COVID-19 vaccine. The assay was immunoSEQ multiplex PCR, and TCRdb's table has in-frame clones only and misses some. In the table there are about 120,000 clones, about 93% of which are singletons. The source was peripheral blood, collected 28 days after the second AZD1222 dose. These receptors were obtained from an adult who received the AZD1222 COVID-19 vaccine.

CDR3 residues: CAWRRAGTGFHEQYF. CDR3 sequence (DNA): TGTGCCTGGAGGCGGGCCGGGACAGGGTTCCACGAGCAGTACTTC. The V and J genes are TRBV30 and TRBJ2-7; 9 bases align to TRBD1. The V gene end was trimmed by 3 bases and the J gene end by 5 bases; junction bases not matched to a gene: 11. Germline V gene sequence: CDR1 GTSNPN, CDR2 SVGIG (reference sequence). The CDR3 extends over 15 amino acids.

This chain uses TRBV4-3 with TRBJ1-6, with 8 bases fitting TRBD1. The germline gives CDR1 LGHNA, CDR2 YSLEER. V trimming: 1 base; J trimming: 7 bases; junction bases outside the gene matches: 3. The CDR3 runs to 15 residues. CDR3 region: CASSQGQGNNSPLHF. CDR3 nucleotides: TGCGCCAGCAGCCAAGGACAGGGGAACAATTCACCCCTCCACTTT.

This rearrangement joins TRBV27 to TRBJ1-2; D possibly corresponds to TRBD1 (6 bases). CDR1 is MNHEY, CDR2 SMNVEV, per germline (reference sequence). The CDR3 extends over 15 amino acids. V was trimmed by 5 bases and J by 3 bases, leaving 16 bases between them. The CDR3 spells CASSPQGSVHYGYTF. The CDR3 DNA follows: TGTGCCAGCAGTCCACAGGGTTCCGTCCACTATGGCTACACCTTC.

The genes are TRBV14 and TRBJ2-3, with D tentatively TRBD1 or TRBD2 (7 bases each). Germline CDR1 is SGHDN and CDR2 is FVKESK. Trimming took 4 bases from V and 2 from J, leaving 19 bases between them. The length of the CDR3 is 17 residues. CDR3 sequence (DNA): TGTGCCAGCAGCCCGCTTCAGGGGGGGGCCTACACAGATACGCAGTATTTT. Translated, it gives CASSPLQGGAYTDTQYF.

The chain combines TRBV5-6 with TRBJ1-5; the D is unclear. The CDR3 consists of 14 residues. The germline V gene encodes CDR1 SGHDT and CDR2 YYEEEE. The germline V and J ends were trimmed by 0 bases and 4 bases, with 8 bases remaining between them. For the CDR3, the DNA is TGTGCCAGCAGCTTGGCGGCAGCGAATCAGCCCCAGCATTTT. Amino acid sequence: CASSLAAANQPQHF.

This clone was seen once. The V and J genes are TRBV28 and TRBJ1-1; possible D gene TRBD1, 5 bases. The CDR3 consists of 17 residues. CDR1 and CDR2 (germline): MDHEN, SYDVKM. V lost 8 bases and J lost 0, with 22 bases in between. DNA of the CDR3: TGTGCCAGCCTCGTAGCAGGGAGTTCCTCGATGAACACTGAAGCTTTCTTT. It encodes CASLVAGSSSMNTEAFF.

This chain uses TRBV28 with TRBJ1-2, with D unresolved. Germline V gene lookup returns CDR1 MDHEN and CDR2 SYDVKM. Trimming shortened V by 6 bases and J by 0 bases, and 14 bases separated the two germline ends. There are 15 residues in the CDR3. In DNA form, the CDR3 reads TGTGCCAGCAGGCCGCAGGCCCTGTCTAACTATGGCTACACCTTC. It encodes CASRPQALSNYGYTF.

This chain joins TRBV14 and TRBJ1-3; D gene ambiguous. The V gene lost 1 base and the J gene lost 0 bases, with 7 bases spanning the gap. This CDR3 region has 15 residues. From germline, CDR1 is SGHDN and CDR2 FVKESK. CDR3 region: CASSQVTNSGNTIYF. CDR3 nucleotides: TGTGCCAGCAGCCAAGTTACAAACTCTGGAAACACCATATATTTT.

This clone was picked up one time. The genes are TRBV6-1 and TRBJ2-3; D tentatively fits TRBD1 or TRBD2 (7 bases each). Germline assignment: CDR1 MNHNS and CDR2 SASEGT. The V end was cut by 4 bases, the J end by 4 bases, with 24 bases between. The CDR3 loop spans 18 amino acids. The DNA for the CDR3 is TGTGCCAGCAGTGCACTAGCGAGGAACACAGGGGTTTCAGATACGCAGTATTTT. Its translation: CASSALARNTGVSDTQYF.

The chain is built from TRBV2 and TRBJ1-3, with D uncertain. Germline V gene data show CDR1 as SNHLY and CDR2 as FYNNEI. CDR3 size: 11 residues. V gave up 6 bases and J gave up 4 bases, with 4 bases separating them. CDR3 region: CASRGGNTIYF. CDR3 coding DNA: TGTGCCAGCAGGGGGGGAAACACCATATATTTT. Filled out from reference TRBV2 and TRBJ1-3, the complete variable domain reads EPEVTQTPSHQVTQMGQEVILRCVPISNHLYFYWYRQILGQKVEFLVSFYNNEISEKSEIFDDQFSVERPDGSNFTLKIRSTKLEDSAMYFCASRGGNTIYFGEGSWLTVV.

The CDR3 sequence: CAISAGPANTEAFF. Written as DNA, the CDR3 is TGTGCCATCAGTGCCGGGCCGGCGAACACTGAAGCTTTCTTT. The chain carries TRBV10-3 and TRBJ1-1; no definite D call. The germline CDR1 and CDR2 sequences are ENHRY and SYGVKD. Trimming took off 4 bases at V and 1 base at J, with 10 bases between the two ends. This CDR3 comprises 14 residues.

The rearrangement uses TRBV24-1 and TRBJ2-7; D gene ambiguous. CDR1 is KGHDR, CDR2 SFDVKD, per germline. Trimming pared 5 bases from V and 2 bases from J, leaving 6 bases between. The CDR3 runs 12 residues. The DNA of the CDR3 is TGTGCCACCAGTGGGTCTGCCTACGAGCAGTACTTC. Translated, it gives CATSGSAYEQYF.

This chain joins TRBV9 and TRBJ2-1; 8 nucleotides line up with TRBD1. This CDR3 has 13 residues. Trimming cost V 3 bases and J 13 bases; bases outside gene matches: 9. The germline V gene encodes CDR1 SGDLS and CDR2 YYNGEE. The chain's CDR3 is CASSGPGQEEQFF. The DNA of the CDR3 is TGTGCCAGCAGCGGCCCGGGACAGGAGGAACAGTTCTTC.

This clone was found once. V gene TRBV9 combines with J gene TRBJ1-3; maybe TRBD1 (5 bases). The V end lost 0 bases, the J end lost 3 bases, and 13 bases lay between the germline ends. The CDR3 is 16 amino acids. The germline gives CDR1 SGDLS, CDR2 YYNGEE. CDR3 loop: CASSVGGELLGNTIYF. In nucleotides, the CDR3 is TGTGCCAGCAGCGTAGGGGGGGAGCTACTTGGAAACACCATATATTTT.

The count of this clone is one. V gene TRBV29-1 combines with J gene TRBJ2-3, with 10 bases lining up with TRBD2. CDR3 length equals 16 residues. Unmatched junction bases numbered 10, after V lost 4 bases and J lost 3 bases. The germline CDR1 and CDR2 sequences are SQVTM and ANQGSEA. CDR3 DNA sequence: TGCAGCGTTGCCTCGGCTAGCGGGAGAGATACAGATACGCAGTATTTT. Amino acid sequence: CSVASASGRDTDTQYF.